A single sample gave rise to the 20 T cell receptor beta chains below, sequenced in a study of T cells in Graves' hyperthyroidism and ophthalmopathy. Authors of the study amplified TCR beta CDR3 regions from RNA transcripts. Primed by the HTBI set, a first-round RT-PCR was run on the TCR CDR3. TCRdb ran MiXCR on the multiplex PCR reads and lists one entry per CDR3 protein. The table lists roughly 710,000 distinct CDR3 sequences, roughly a third of them singletons. What was sequenced was blood. These receptors were taken from a woman in her thirties or forties with Graves' hyperthyroidism.

The CDR3 reads CASSPLETPLSGANVLTF. The CDR3 bases are TGTGCCAGCTCACCCCTCGAGACACCGCTCTCTGGGGCCAACGTCCTGACTTTC. The J gene is TRBJ2-6, the V gene TRBV9; D not resolved. Germline V gives CDR1 SGDLS, CDR2 YYNGEE. V shed 7 bases and J shed 0 bases, with 20 bases lying between them. CDR3 size: 18 residues.

The chain links TRBV2 to TRBJ1-5, with D perhaps matching TRBD1 (6 bases). Germline V gene data show CDR1 as SNHLY and CDR2 as FYNNEI. The V end was cut by 6 bases, the J end by 3 bases, with 9 bases between. The CDR3 covers 13 residues. DNA for the CDR3: TGTGCCAGCAGAGACAGGCCCAATCAGCCCCAGCATTTT. It encodes CASRDRPNQPQHF.

This clonotype showed up just a few times. The chain carries TRBV28 and TRBJ1-2; TRBD1 aligns across 7 bases. CDR3 length: 15 residues. Germline V gives CDR1 MDHEN, CDR2 SYDVKM. V was pared by 5 bases and J by 5 bases, with 11 bases of the junction left unmatched. The DNA of the CDR3 is TGTGCCAGCAGTCCCCTCGACAGGGTCTGGTATGGCTACACCTTC. Translation: CASSPLDRVWYGYTF.

This chain joins TRBV29-1 and TRBJ2-3; 8 bases align to TRBD1. Losses at the gene ends were 5 bases for V and 5 bases for J; bases not matched to a gene: 9. In germline, CDR1 is SQVTM, CDR2 ANQGSEA. The CDR3 runs 14 residues. The CDR3 sequence is CSVPRNTGGDTQYF. The CDR3 DNA sequence: TGCAGCGTTCCCCGCAACACAGGGGGAGATACGCAGTATTTT.

This clonotype was counted ten times or more. CDR3 in amino acids: CASSRDSGANVLTF. For the CDR3, the DNA is TGTGCCAGTAGTAGGGACTCTGGGGCCAACGTCCTGACTTTC. This rearrangement joins TRBV19 to TRBJ2-6; no definite D call. V lost 4 bases and J 0 bases, leaving 4 bases between the germline ends. The germline V gene encodes CDR1 LNHDA and CDR2 SQIVND (reference sequence). CDR3 length: 14 amino acids.

This clonotype was observed a handful of times. J is TRBJ1-5 and V is TRBV20-1, with 7 bases lining up with TRBD1. This CDR3 contains 14 residues. With 6 bases clipped from V and 3 bases from J, the junction kept 8 bases outside the gene matches. The germline V gene encodes CDR1 DFQATT and CDR2 SNEGSKA (reference sequence). The CDR3 DNA follows: TGCAGTGCCTTATTAACAGGGGTCAATCAGCCCCAGCATTTT. The encoded protein is CSALLTGVNQPQHF.

This clonotype has only a few counts. V and J are TRBV9 and TRBJ2-7; 8 bases fit TRBD1. Germline CDR1 reads SGDLS; CDR2 reads YYNGEE. V lost 2 bases and J lost 0; bases outside the gene matches: 4. CDR3 size: 15 residues. The CDR3: CASSVGQGYSYEQYF. In DNA, the CDR3 is TGTGCCAGCAGCGTTGGACAGGGCTACTCCTACGAGCAGTACTTC.

This sequence joins TRBV12-3 or TRBV12-4 and TRBJ1-5; D might be TRBD1 (6 bases). Deletions cut 2 bases from V and 6 bases from J, with 14 bases between. There are 15 residues in the CDR3. The CDR3, as DNA: TGTGCCAGCAGTTTAAGTGGGGGGCTCAGTCAGCCCCAGCATTTT. It yields the protein CASSLSGGLSQPQHF.

This clonotype was seen at least ten times. The chain carries TRBV9 and TRBJ2-5; D uncertain. V dropped 3 bases and J dropped 5 bases, with 11 bases sitting between them. The CDR3 runs to 13 residues. Looked up from germline, CDR1 is SGDLS and CDR2 is YYNGEE. For the CDR3, the DNA is TGTGCCAGCAGCGAGGGAATTAGGGAGACCCAGTACTTC. As protein: CASSEGIRETQYF.

In its sample, this clonotype was seen many times. The genes are TRBV7-2 and TRBJ1-6; unclear D gene. This CDR3 spans 16 amino acids. The V and J ends lost 1 base and 4 bases respectively, with 11 bases between them. Germline CDR1 and CDR2: SGHTA and FQGNSA. CDR3 region: CASSLVPTGYNSPLHF. The CDR3 nucleotides are TGTGCCAGCAGCTTAGTACCCACGGGTTATAATTCACCCCTCCACTTT. Using reference TRBV7-2 and TRBJ1-6 for the parts outside the CDR3, the full variable domain is GAGVSQSPSNKVTEKGKDVELRCDPISGHTALYWYRQSLGQGLEFLIYFQGNSAPDKSGLPSDRFSAERTGGSVSTLTIQRTQQEDSAVYLCASSLVPTGYNSPLHFGNGTRLTVT.

This clonotype came up many times. The chain joins TRBV4-3 to TRBJ2-5; TRBD1 agrees at 8 bases. J gave up 3 bases and V 4 bases, and 10 bases lay outside the gene matches. The CDR3 is made up of 16 amino acids. The germline V gene encodes CDR1 LGHNA and CDR2 YSLEER. The CDR3 DNA reads TGCGCCAGCAGCCCTCTGACGGACAGGGAGAAAGAGACCCAGTACTTC. Protein product: CASSPLTDREKETQYF.

A few counts support this clonotype. This rearrangement joins TRBV20-1 to TRBJ1-2; perhaps TRBD1 as D (6 bases). This CDR3 comprises 15 residues. The ends were cut back, 7 bases at V and 6 bases at J, with 24 bases in the middle. Germline V gene lookup returns CDR1 DFQATT and CDR2 SNEGSKA (reference sequence). CDR3 sequence (DNA): TGCAGTGTGGGGGCTTTTGCAGGGAGAGGGAATGGCTACACCTTC. Its translation: CSVGAFAGRGNGYTF.

V gene TRBV7-9 combines with J gene TRBJ1-1; D may be TRBD1 (6 bases). Germline CDR1 SEHNR, CDR2 FQNEAQ (reference sequence). Trimming cost V 8 bases and J 4 bases, with 14 bases left between them. The CDR3 has 13 residues. Here the CDR3 DNA reads TGTGCCAGCGGGAGATGGGGGCCCACTGAAGCTTTCTTT. It codes for CASGRWGPTEAFF.

Turning to this clonotype: This may be a read error: a much more frequent sequence differs by one nucleotide. The CDR3 nucleotides read TGTGCCAGCAGTTACGCCGACAGGACCTACGAGCAGTACTTC. Protein product: CASSYADRTYEQYF. The chain is built from TRBV6-5 and TRBJ2-7; maybe TRBD1 (6 bases). Trimming took off 2 bases at V and 2 bases at J, with 10 bases between the two ends. Germline CDR1 and CDR2: MNHEY and SVGAGI. This CDR3 contains 14 residues.

The V and J genes are TRBV29-1 and TRBJ2-2; D remains ambiguous. Between the trimmed V and J ends, which lost 4 bases and 6 bases, there was a span of 9 bases. CDR3 length equals 12 residues. Germline values: CDR1 SQVTM, CDR2 ANQGSEA. The CDR3 sequence: CSVVVRAGELFF. For the CDR3, the DNA is TGCAGCGTTGTTGTCCGCGCCGGGGAGCTGTTTTTT.

This clonotype was found many times. This chain joins TRBV9 and TRBJ1-2; 9 nucleotides agree with TRBD1. V lost 3 bases and J lost 4; bases outside the gene matches: 10. Germline V gene sequence: CDR1 SGDLS, CDR2 YYNGEE. The length of the CDR3 is 16 residues. The CDR3 DNA sequence: TGTGCCAGCAGCGCTGGGACAGGGCCAAGCACCTATGGCTACACCTTC. Translating gives CASSAGTGPSTYGYTF.

This clonotype was seen a handful of times. The chain combines TRBV7-2 with TRBJ2-7, with TRBD2 matching 8 bases. Germline assignment: CDR1 SGHTA and CDR2 FQGNSA. The CDR3 contains 17 residues. The V segment lost 5 bases and the J segment 3 bases; nucleotides outside the gene matches: 15. CDR3 sequence (DNA): TGTGCCAGCAGCCCACCGCTCGGGAGGCGGGAGGACTACGAGCAGTACTTC. Amino acid sequence: CASSPPLGRREDYEQYF.

The chain is built from TRBV7-9 and TRBJ2-7, with a tentative D call TRBD2 (7 bases). Germline V gene data show CDR1 as SEHNR and CDR2 as FQNEAQ (reference sequence). The V end lost 5 bases, the J end lost 5 bases, and 19 bases lay between the germline ends. The CDR3 is made up of 15 amino acids. The CDR3 coding sequence is TGTGCCAGCAGCCCCCGGGGGGCCCTTCCTGACGAGCAGTACTTC. Amino acids: CASSPRGALPDEQYF.

This clonotype was detected many times. A junction boundary mismatches the germline segment, possibly from a read error. The chain carries TRBV5-1 and TRBJ1-1; D unresolved. CDR3 size: 12 residues. Germline assignment: CDR1 SGHRS and CDR2 YFSETQ. CDR3 sequence: CASSLVGDGAFF. In DNA, the CDR3 is TGTGCCAGCAGCTTGGTCGGAGATGGAGCTTTCTTT. The entire variable domain, with the rest obtained from reference TRBV5-1 and TRBJ1-1, is as follows: KAGVTQTPRYLIKTRGQQVTLSCSPISGHRSVSWYQQTPGQGLQFLFEYFSETQRNKGNFPGRFSGRQFSNSRSEMNVSTLELGDSALYLCASSLVGDGAFFGQGTRLTVV.

This clonotype came up once. V is TRBV24-1 and J is TRBJ2-7, with 12 bases that match TRBD1. V was clipped by 0 bases and J by 7 bases; unmatched bases: 3. The germline CDR1 and CDR2 sequences are KGHDR and SFDVKD. The CDR3 is 15 residues long. The CDR3 sequence: CATSDLGTGGDEQYF. The CDR3 DNA reads TGTGCCACCAGTGATTTGGGGACAGGGGGCGATGAGCAGTACTTC.